The rows below give T cell receptor beta chains drawn from one sample of a study of T cells after yellow fever vaccination. TCRdb reprocessed the 5' RACE reads via MiXCR and lists one record per CDR3 protein. The table records some 300,000 distinct CDR3 sequences, 3.6% of them present only once. The sample in question was PBMCs, obtained on the day of the yellow fever booster vaccination. These receptor sequences come from a man younger than 35 who received the YFV17D yellow fever vaccine. CDR3s include the opening cysteine and the closing phenylalanine or tryptophan. A D gene is named only where the DNA matches it firmly. Not every row has a clone size; where given, it reads once, few, many or a size class.

TRBV4-2	TRBJ2-1	.	once	TGTGCCAGCAGCCTCCTACAGGGAGAGTACAATGAGCAGTTCTTC	CASSLLQGEYNEQFF
TRBV4-1	TRBJ2-7	.	few	TGCGCCAGCAGCCAGTCAGCTCAGGAGGAGAAGCAGTACTTC	CASSQSAQEEKQYF
TRBV10-3	TRBJ2-1	TRBD1	many	TGTGCCATCAGTGCGGACAGGGGCCTCTCCTACAATGAGCAGTTCTTC	CAISADRGLSYNEQFF
TRBV30	TRBJ1-6	TRBD1	.	TGTGCCTGGAGCCTTCTGGACAGGGAAGACTCACCCCTCCACTTT	CAWSLLDREDSPLHF
TRBV7-2	TRBJ2-7	TRBD2	.	TGTGCCAGCAGCTTAGTAGCGGGGGGGGAAGGTGAGCAGTACTTC	CASSLVAGGEGEQYF
TRBV7-6	TRBJ2-7	TRBD1	many	TGTGCCAGCAGCTCCACAGGGGACGGGAACGAGCAGTACTTC	CASSSTGDGNEQYF
TRBV20-1	TRBJ2-6	.	.	TGCAGTGCTAGAGGATCGGTACTGCCCGGACACTCCTTCTCTGGGGCCAACGTCCTGACTTTC	CSARGSVLPGHSFSGANVLTF
TRBV5-8	TRBJ1-2	.	many	TGTGCCAGCAGCCGACGGGGCCACTATGGCTACACCTTC	CASSRRGHYGYTF
TRBV4-1	TRBJ1-5	.	many	TGCGCCAGCAGCCACCCCGTAGGACGGAGGCCCCAGCATTTT	CASSHPVGRRPQHF
TRBV6-2/TRBV6-3	TRBJ1-1	.	many	TGTGCCAGCAGTTACTCCTTTGGCACTGAAGCTTTCTTT	CASSYSFGTEAFF
TRBV7-8	TRBJ2-1	TRBD1	many	TGTGCCAGCAGCTCACATCCGGGACAGGGGGTCCACAATGAGCAGTTCTTC	CASSSHPGQGVHNEQFF
TRBV2	TRBJ2-4	TRBD1	many	TGTGCCAGCAGTGGGACAGGGGGTGCCAAAAACATTCAGTACTTC	CASSGTGGAKNIQYF
TRBV20-1	TRBJ2-1	TRBD1	many	TGCAGTGCCCAGGACAGGGTTCTGATCTACAATGAGCAGTTCTTC	CSAQDRVLIYNEQFF
TRBV6-5	TRBJ1-2	TRBD1	many	TGTGCCAGCAGTTACTCCCCGGGACAGAGAAGGTTCGGGGCTGGCTACACCTTC	CASSYSPGQRRFGAGYTF
TRBV7-9	TRBJ2-7	TRBD1	many	TGTGCCAGCAGCCCCAGGGACAGATCCTACGAGCAGTACTTC	CASSPRDRSYEQYF
TRBV6-2/TRBV6-3	TRBJ2-1	.	many	TGTGCCAGCAGTTACGGTAGGCGGGGGCTAAAAAGGGAAGTGGATTACAATGAGCAGTTCTTC	CASSYGRRGLKREVDYNEQFF
TRBV7-2	TRBJ1-5	TRBD1	many	TGTGCCAGCAGCTTAGCCTCTCCGTTGTGGGGACAGGGACCGTATAGCAATCAGCCCCAGCATTTT	CASSLASPLWGQGPYSNQPQHF
TRBV27	TRBJ1-5	.	many	TGTGCCAGCAGTTTGGTCCCAATGAAGCCCCAGCATTTT	CASSLVPMKPQHF
TRBV19	TRBJ2-5	.	.	TGTGCCAGTAGTATCTACAGGGTTCCAGAGACCCAGTACTTC	CASSIYRVPETQYF
TRBV20-1	TRBJ2-1	.	.	TGCAGTGCTGCCACAGGTCCCGATGAGCAGTTCTTC	CSAATGPDEQFF
TRBV6-2/TRBV6-3	TRBJ2-1	.	.	TGTGCCAGCAGTTACTCTCGGGCCGCGCAGTTCTTC	CASSYSRAAQFF
TRBV20-1	TRBJ2-3	.	many	TGCGGAGCTAGCCTCCCGGGGGATACGCAGTATTTT	CGASLPGDTQYF
TRBV19	TRBJ2-1	.	few	TGTGCCAGTAGTCTAGGACCGGCAAATGAGCAGTTCTTC	CASSLGPANEQFF
TRBV11-1	TRBJ1-6	TRBD1	.	TGTGCCAGCAGCTTTGCCCGCGACAGGGGTGGTTCACCCCTCCACTTT	CASSFARDRGGSPLHF
TRBV29-1	TRBJ1-2	.	many	TGCAGCGTTACCCCCCAGGACAGCTATGGCTACACCTTC	CSVTPQDSYGYTF
TRBV29-1	TRBJ1-1	.	many	TGCAGCGTTGTGAGTCAGGAAAGGAACACTGAAGCTTTCTTT	CSVVSQERNTEAFF
TRBV4-3	TRBJ1-2	TRBD1	few	TGCGCCAGCAGCCAAGGGACAGGGGATGGCTACACCTTC	CASSQGTGDGYTF
TRBV7-9	TRBJ2-5	TRBD2	.	TGTGCCAGCAGCTTAGGGGCCGGGGGGATCCAAGAGACCCAGTACTTC	CASSLGAGGIQETQYF
TRBV5-1	TRBJ2-3	.	many	TGCGCCAGCAGCTTGTCCGCGACAGGCGAGTATTTT	CASSLSATGEYF